The present T cell receptor beta chain was sequenced within a study of CD8 T cells in Susac syndrome. The CDR3 runs 17 residues. Deletions cut 4 bases from V and 4 bases from J, with 19 bases between. RNA amounts of roughly 0.45 to 1 ug underwent reverse transcription with random hexamers. Amplification of TCR beta CDR3 used immunoSEQ multiplex PCR across 54 Vbeta and 13 Jbeta. TCRdb redid the calling of the immunoSEQ multiplex PCR reads with MiXCR, one entry per CDR3 protein. Of about 440,000 distinct CDR3 sequences in the sample, approximately 85% are singletons; the top ten hold under 0.15%. The source material was CD8+ T cells from PBMCs. The chain recombines TRBV12-3 or TRBV12-4 with TRBJ1-4; D call uncertain. The origin of this receptor is a human donor with multiple sclerosis. The CDR3 loop reads CASSSPTNSLNNEKLFF. The DNA of the CDR3 is TGTGCCAGCAGTTCCCCTACGAACAGCCTCAATAATGAAAAACTGTTTTTT.